This T cell receptor (beta chain) is drawn from a study of monozygotic twins with inflammatory bowel disease. Input per TCR library consisted of roughly 4,000 ng of total RNA. TCRdb re-called the 5' RACE reads and shows each CDR3 protein once, DNA omitted. In total, the table holds about 380,000 distinct CDR3 sequences. The CDR3 spans 15 residues. The source is a human donor with ulcerative colitis or Crohn's disease, or a healthy co-twin of an affected twin (not recorded which). The chain couples TRBV12-3 or TRBV12-4 to TRBJ1-2. The sequenced sample consisted of blood. CDR3 region: CASSYRAAANYGYTF.